The 17 T cell receptor beta chains below were found in one sample sequenced in a study of T cells after somatic rescue of genetic block. The assay was immunoSEQ multiplex PCR, and TCRdb's table has in-frame clones only and misses some. The sample gives some 15,000 clones, about 65% of which show up once; 25% to 30% is in the top ten. The sequenced sample was peripheral blood mononuclear cells (PBMCs). These receptors came from a man aged 18 to 30.

The genes are TRBV5-1 and TRBJ2-7; the match to TRBD1 covers 7 bases. With V trimmed by 5 bases and J by 0 bases, 5 bases remained unmatched. Germline loops: CDR1 SGHRS, CDR2 YFSETQ. There are 14 residues in the CDR3. The CDR3 protein is CASRGQSSSYEQYF. The CDR3 nucleotides are TGCGCCAGCAGGGGACAGAGTTCCTCCTACGAGCAGTACTTC.

The genes are TRBV18 and TRBJ2-4, with D unresolved. CDR3 length equals 14 residues. Germline values: CDR1 KGHSH, CDR2 LQKENI. V dropped 1 base and J dropped 6 bases, with 10 bases sitting between them. CDR3 DNA sequence: TGTGCCAGCTCACCACAGGGTCCCTTAAACATTCAGTACTTC. Translated: CASSPQGPLNIQYF. The variable domain in full, with the rest retrieved from reference TRBV18 and TRBJ2-4, is NAGVMQNPRHLVRRRGQEARLRCSPMKGHSHVYWYRQLPEEGLKFMVYLQKENIIDESGMPKERFSAEFPKEGPSILRIQQVVRGDSAAYFCASSPQGPLNIQYFGAGTRLSVL.

On this clone itself: One junction end disagrees with the germline gene, perhaps due to a read error. This sequence joins TRBV29-1 and TRBJ2-1, with D possibly being TRBD1 or TRBD2 (5 bases each). The CDR3 is made up of 12 amino acids. The germline V gene has CDR1 SQVTM and CDR2 ANQGSEA. CDR3 in DNA: TGCAGCGCTGAAGGACTGGGGCATGAGCAGTTCTTC. Protein product: CSAEGLGHEQFF.

The J gene is TRBJ2-3, the V gene TRBV7-3, with a tentative D call TRBD1 (6 bases). The germline V gene has CDR1 SGHTA and CDR2 FQGTGA. CDR3 size: 18 residues. The V end lost 0 bases, the J end lost 0 bases, and 16 bases lay between the germline ends. The CDR3 bases are TGTGCCAGCAGCTTAACGGGGGCCTTACTCGCTAGCACAGATACGCAGTATTTT. Translating it yields CASSLTGALLASTDTQYF.

A few counts support this clone. The chain employs TRBV18 and TRBJ1-5; weak D call: TRBD1 (6 bases). Germline CDR1 reads KGHSH; CDR2 reads LQKENI. There are 15 residues in the CDR3. V was pared by 2 bases and J by 0 bases, with 8 bases between. As DNA, the CDR3 is TGTGCCAGCTCACCAACCAGGGGTAGCAATCAGCCCCAGCATTTT. This codes for CASSPTRGSNQPQHF.

This clone was counted a few times. V is TRBV30 and J is TRBJ2-1; TRBD1 matches 8 bases. CDR3 size: 17 residues. Germline V gene lookup returns CDR1 GTSNPN and CDR2 SVGIG (reference sequence). Trimming took 3 bases from V and 2 from J; bases not matched to a gene: 12. The CDR3 reads CAWRAGTGGGAYNEQFF. CDR3 in DNA: TGTGCCTGGAGGGCCGGGACAGGCGGAGGAGCCTACAATGAGCAGTTCTTC.

The chain carries TRBV28 and TRBJ1-4, with 7 bases matching TRBD1. The CDR3 is 15 residues long. Germline assignment: CDR1 MDHEN and CDR2 SYDVKM. With V trimmed by 5 bases and J by 5 bases, 8 bases remained unmatched. The CDR3 reads CASSRSGGLNEKLFF. CDR3 nucleotides: TGTGCCAGCAGTCGCTCAGGGGGGCTAAATGAAAAACTGTTTTTT.

In its sample, this clone was seen a few times. V and J are TRBV6-1 and TRBJ2-4; the D is unclear. The germline V gene encodes CDR1 MNHNS and CDR2 SASEGT. The V gene lost 0 bases and the J gene lost 12 bases, with 9 bases spanning the gap. This CDR3 region has 12 residues. The CDR3 spells CASSEAAAPQYF. Written as DNA, the CDR3 is TGTGCCAGCAGTGAAGCCGCTGCCCCTCAGTACTTC.

The rearrangement links TRBV2 to TRBJ1-5, with D unresolved. This CDR3 contains 17 residues. V lost 2 bases and J lost 0, with 14 bases in between. Germline CDR1 and CDR2: SNHLY and FYNNEI. The CDR3 DNA reads as TGTGCCAGCAGTGAACTCCGGATAGGCCATAGCAATCAGCCCCAGCATTTT. Translation: CASSELRIGHSNQPQHF.

The rearrangement joins TRBV18 to TRBJ1-1; D remains unclear. This CDR3 region has 13 residues. Germline V lookup: CDR1 KGHSH, CDR2 LQKENI. V lost 6 bases, J lost 0 bases, and 8 bases lay in between. The chain's CDR3 is CASSRTVNTEAFF. The CDR3 DNA sequence: TGTGCCAGCTCGCGGACTGTGAACACTGAAGCTTTCTTT.

The chain is built from TRBV7-8 and TRBJ2-2; TRBD2 matches at 14 bases. The germline gives CDR1 SGHVS, CDR2 FQNEAQ. The CDR3 has 18 residues. Trimming cost V 4 bases and J 7 bases; bases outside gene matches: 11. The CDR3 spells CASSSPGLAGDSGGELFF. In DNA, the CDR3 is TGTGCCAGCAGCTCCCCGGGACTAGCGGGAGATAGCGGCGGGGAGCTGTTTTTT.

The chain couples TRBV19 to TRBJ1-6; TRBD1 is a possible D gene (6 bases). CDR1 is LNHDA and CDR2 is SQIVND in the germline V gene (reference sequence). V was trimmed by 6 bases and J by 8 bases, leaving 20 bases between them. This CDR3 has 16 residues. DNA of the CDR3: TGTGCCAGTAGCACCATAATGGGGACAATCGATTCACCCCTCCACTTT. As protein: CASSTIMGTIDSPLHF.

The chain carries TRBV7-3 and TRBJ1-5; a possible D gene is TRBD1 (5 bases). CDR1 SGHTA and CDR2 FQGTGA come from the germline V gene. V was pared by 5 bases and J by 3 bases, with 11 bases between. The CDR3 loop spans 14 amino acids. CDR3 sequence reads: CASSKGQFNQPQHF. CDR3 sequence (DNA): TGTGCCAGCAGCAAGGGGCAGTTCAATCAGCCCCAGCATTTT.

The chain joins TRBV9 to TRBJ2-3; weak D call: TRBD2 (7 bases). CDR1 and CDR2 from the germline V gene are SGDLS and YYNGEE. V lost 2 bases, J lost 8 bases, and 9 bases lay in between. The CDR3 length is 12 residues. CDR3 region: CASSVGGATQYF. CDR3 DNA sequence: TGTGCCAGCAGCGTGGGGGGGGCTACGCAGTATTTT.

The gene calls are TRBV5-1 and TRBJ2-3; 10 nucleotides agree with TRBD2. The CDR3 has 15 residues. The V segment lost 2 bases and the J segment 2 bases; nucleotides outside the gene matches: 2. The germline CDR1 and CDR2 sequences are SGHRS and YFSETQ. CDR3: CASSLLAGITDTQYF. The CDR3, as DNA: TGCGCCAGCAGCTTACTAGCGGGGATCACAGATACGCAGTATTTT.

This chain links TRBV5-6 with TRBJ2-7; D gene uncertain. Per germline, CDR1 SGHDT and CDR2 YYEEEE. The V end was cut by 5 bases, the J end by 0 bases, with 12 bases between. The CDR3 covers 14 residues. Here the CDR3 reads CASSYLGSSYEQYF. CDR3 nucleotide sequence: TGTGCCAGCAGTTATCTCGGGTCCTCCTACGAGCAGTACTTC.

The chain carries TRBV18 and TRBJ2-1, with D possibly matching TRBD2 (5 bases). Trimming cost V 3 bases and J 6 bases, with 15 bases left between them. In germline, CDR1 is KGHSH, CDR2 LQKENI. The CDR3 has 15 residues. CDR3 coding DNA: TGTGCCAGCTCACCTACCCCCGGGATAACCAATGAGCAGTTCTTC. Its protein product is CASSPTPGITNEQFF.